What follows are 5 T cell receptor beta chains derived from one specimen sequenced in a study of cytomegalovirus exposure and HLA in healthy donors. Primers: 60 Vbeta forward and 13 Jbeta reverse. Sequencing was performed with immunoSEQ multiplex PCR; in TCRdb, only in-frame clones are kept and a portion is missing. The sample lists about 190,000 clones, 81% occurring once. Material: PBMCs. The receptor source for this set is a man aged 40-55 years in good health and CMV-seropositive.

The chain couples TRBV5-5 to TRBJ1-5; 7 positions agree with TRBD1. Germline V lookup: CDR1 SGHKS, CDR2 YYEKEE (reference sequence). This CDR3 is built from 16 residues. The J segment lost 5 bases and the V segment lost 0 bases, leaving 8 bases of the junction unmatched. The CDR3 DNA is TGTGCCAGCAGCTTGGCCAAAGGCAGGGGGGATCAGCCCCAGCATTTT. This translates into CASSLAKGRGDQPQHF. The full variable domain, completed using reference TRBV5-5 and TRBJ1-5, is DAGVTQSPTHLIKTRGQQVTLRCSPISGHKSVSWYQQVLGQGPQFIFQYYEKEERGRGNFPDRFSARQFPNYSSELNVNALLLGDSALYLCASSLAKGRGDQPQHFGDGTRLSIL.

The chain carries TRBV6-6 and TRBJ2-2; 7 nucleotides agree with TRBD1. The J segment lost 5 bases and the V segment lost 6 bases, leaving 9 bases of the junction unmatched. The CDR3 loop spans 15 amino acids. Germline CDR1 MNHNY, CDR2 SVGAGI (reference sequence). CDR3 residues: CASSRTGVGTGELFF. The DNA of the CDR3 is TGTGCCAGCAGCCGAACAGGGGTGGGGACCGGGGAGCTGTTTTTT.

This clone was seen only a few times. This chain uses TRBV18 with TRBJ1-4, with D unclear. Trimming shortened V by 2 bases and J by 5 bases, and 6 bases separated the two germline ends. The germline CDR1 and CDR2 sequences are KGHSH and LQKENI. The CDR3 loop spans 13 amino acids. The chain's CDR3 is CASSPAGNEKLFF. CDR3 coding DNA: TGTGCCAGCTCACCAGCGGGGAATGAAAAACTGTTTTTT.

The chain is built from TRBV6-5 and TRBJ2-5; possible D gene TRBD1, 6 bases. This CDR3 region has 14 residues. Trimming left V 2 bases short and J 3 bases short, with 10 bases between. CDR1 and CDR2 from the germline V gene are MNHEY and SVGAGI. The CDR3: CASSYASGEETQYF. In DNA form, the CDR3 reads TGTGCCAGCAGTTACGCGTCAGGGGAAGAGACCCAGTACTTC.

The CDR3 is CASSLWTTSGSYEQYF. The CDR3 DNA follows: TGTGCCAGCAGTTTATGGACGACTAGTGGGAGTTACGAGCAGTACTTC. The rearrangement joins TRBV28 to TRBJ2-7; a weak D match, TRBD2 (6 bases). Trimming pared 0 bases from V and 4 bases from J, leaving 16 bases between. The CDR3 consists of 16 residues. Germline loops: CDR1 MDHEN, CDR2 SYDVKM.